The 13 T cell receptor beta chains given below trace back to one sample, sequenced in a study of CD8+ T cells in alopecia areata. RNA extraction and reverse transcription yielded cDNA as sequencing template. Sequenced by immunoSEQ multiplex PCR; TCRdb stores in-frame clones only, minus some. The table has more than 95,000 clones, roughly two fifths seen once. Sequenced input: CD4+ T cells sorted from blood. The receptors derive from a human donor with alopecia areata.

The CDR3 region is CASSRGAGYNEQFF. For the CDR3, the DNA is TGCGCCAGCAGCCGGGGGGCGGGCTACAATGAGCAGTTCTTC. The chain joins TRBV5-1 to TRBJ2-1, with D maybe TRBD2 (7 bases). The CDR3 spans 14 residues. Per germline, CDR1 SGHRS and CDR2 YFSETQ. Trimming pared 4 bases from V and 3 bases from J, leaving 11 bases between. Filled out from reference TRBV5-1 and TRBJ2-1, the complete variable domain reads KAGVTQTPRYLIKTRGQQVTLSCSPISGHRSVSWYQQTPGQGLQFLFEYFSETQRNKGNFPGRFSGRQFSNSRSEMNVSTLELGDSALYLCASSRGAGYNEQFFGPGTRLTVL.

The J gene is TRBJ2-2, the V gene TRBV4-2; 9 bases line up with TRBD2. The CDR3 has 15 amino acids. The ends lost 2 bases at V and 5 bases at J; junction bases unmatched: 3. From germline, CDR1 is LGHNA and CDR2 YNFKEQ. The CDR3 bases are TGTGCCAGCAGCCAAAGCGGGGGGACAACCGGGGAGCTGTTTTTT. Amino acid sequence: CASSQSGGTTGELFF.

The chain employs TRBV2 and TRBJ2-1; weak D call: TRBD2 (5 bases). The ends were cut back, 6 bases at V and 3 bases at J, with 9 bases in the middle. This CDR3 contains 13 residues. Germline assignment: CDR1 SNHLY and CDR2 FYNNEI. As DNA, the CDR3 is TGTGCCAGCAGCCCTACTAGCTACAATGAGCAGTTCTTC. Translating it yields CASSPTSYNEQFF.

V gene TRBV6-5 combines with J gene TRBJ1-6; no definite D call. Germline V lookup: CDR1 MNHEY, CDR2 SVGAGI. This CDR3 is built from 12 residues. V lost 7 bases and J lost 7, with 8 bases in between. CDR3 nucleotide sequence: TGTGCCAGCAAAAACAGAAATTCACCCCTCCACTTT. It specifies CASKNRNSPLHF.

In nucleotides, the CDR3 is TGTGCCAGCAGCCCTAGAGGGGGGGCAAACACCGGGGAGCTGTTTTTT. Its translation is CASSPRGGANTGELFF. The rearrangement uses TRBV2 and TRBJ2-2; a weak D match, TRBD2 (7 bases). With 6 bases removed from V and 2 bases from J, the gap between germline ends came to 16 bases. This CDR3 has 16 amino acids. Germline-derived CDR1 and CDR2 are SNHLY and FYNNEI.

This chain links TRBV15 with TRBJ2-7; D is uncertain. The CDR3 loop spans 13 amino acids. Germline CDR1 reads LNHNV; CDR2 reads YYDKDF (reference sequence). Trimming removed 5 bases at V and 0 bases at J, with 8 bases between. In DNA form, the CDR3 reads TGTGCCACCAGCCAACAGATCTCCTACGAGCAGTACTTC. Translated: CATSQQISYEQYF.

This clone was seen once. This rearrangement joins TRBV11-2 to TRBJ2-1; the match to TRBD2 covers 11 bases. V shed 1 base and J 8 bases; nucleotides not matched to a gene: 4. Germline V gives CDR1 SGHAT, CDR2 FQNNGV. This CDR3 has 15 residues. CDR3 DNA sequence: TGTGCCAGCAGCTTAGCGACTAGCGGGACCTATGAGCAGTTCTTC. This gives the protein CASSLATSGTYEQFF.

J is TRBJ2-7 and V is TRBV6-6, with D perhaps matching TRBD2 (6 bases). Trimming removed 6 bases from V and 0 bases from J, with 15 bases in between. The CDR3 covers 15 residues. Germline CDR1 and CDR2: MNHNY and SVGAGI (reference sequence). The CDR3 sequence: CASRTSGTPSYEQYF. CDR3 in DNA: TGTGCCAGCAGGACCTCCGGGACTCCCTCCTACGAGCAGTACTTC.

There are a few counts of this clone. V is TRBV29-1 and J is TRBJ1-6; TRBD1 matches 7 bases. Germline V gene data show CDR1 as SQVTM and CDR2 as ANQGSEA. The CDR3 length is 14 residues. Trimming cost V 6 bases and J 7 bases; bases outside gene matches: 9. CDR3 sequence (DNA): TGCAGCGTGCACCCGGGACAGAAAAATTCACCCCTCCACTTT. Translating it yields CSVHPGQKNSPLHF. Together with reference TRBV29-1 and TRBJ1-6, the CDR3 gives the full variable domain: SAVISQKPSRDICQRGTSLTIQCQVDSQVTMMFWYRQQPGQSLTLIATANQGSEATYESGFVIDKFPISRPNLTFSTLTVSNMSPEDSSIYLCSVHPGQKNSPLHFGNGTRLTVT.

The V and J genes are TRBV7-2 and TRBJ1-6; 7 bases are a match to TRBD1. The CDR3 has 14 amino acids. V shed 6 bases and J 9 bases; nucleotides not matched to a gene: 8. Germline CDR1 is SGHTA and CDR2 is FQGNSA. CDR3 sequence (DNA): TGTGCCAGCAGGCAGGGGGGGTTGTCTTCACCCCTCCACTTT. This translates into CASRQGGLSSPLHF.

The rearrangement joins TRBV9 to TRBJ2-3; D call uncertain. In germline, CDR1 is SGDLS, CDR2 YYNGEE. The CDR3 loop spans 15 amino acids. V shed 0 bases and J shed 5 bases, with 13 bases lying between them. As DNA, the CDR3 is TGTGCCAGCAGCGTAGATCCAGGCGGACGAGATACGCAGTATTTT. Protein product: CASSVDPGGRDTQYF.

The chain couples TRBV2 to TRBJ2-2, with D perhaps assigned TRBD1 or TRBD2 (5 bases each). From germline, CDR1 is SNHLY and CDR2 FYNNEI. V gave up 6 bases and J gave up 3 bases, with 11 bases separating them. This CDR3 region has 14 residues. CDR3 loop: CASRRGEDTGELFF. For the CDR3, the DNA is TGTGCCAGCAGGAGGGGAGAGGACACCGGGGAGCTGTTTTTT.

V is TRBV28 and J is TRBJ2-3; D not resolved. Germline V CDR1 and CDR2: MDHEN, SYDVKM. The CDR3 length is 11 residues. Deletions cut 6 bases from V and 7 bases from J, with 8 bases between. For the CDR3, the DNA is TGTGCCAGCAGGACGAAGAATACGCAGTATTTT. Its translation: CASRTKNTQYF.